These T cell receptor beta chains were read from a single sample in a study of T-cell reconstitution after alpha-beta-depleted transplantation in children. TCRdb called the PCR reads again in MiXCR, with one record for every CDR3 protein. Here the sample spans over 150,000 distinct CDR3 sequences, approximately 6.9% being singletons. The sequences come from PBMCs, collected before TCRalphabeta/CD19-depleted stem cell transplant. These receptors all stem from a boy younger than 10 with acute lymphoblastic leukemia, due to receive a stem cell transplant. The CDR3 runs from the conserved cysteine through the conserved F or W. The D gene is left open where the match is weak. Not all rows give a size; the values are once, few, many and, for expanded clones, a class.

V	D	size	J	CDR3	DNA
TRBV21-1	.	many	TRBJ2-3	CASSKEVQPETDTQYF	TGTGCCAGCAGCAAAGAAGTACAGCCTGAGACAGATACGCAGTATTTT
TRBV20-1	TRBD2	many	TRBJ2-3	CSARTSGSTDTQYF	TGCAGTGCTAGGACTAGCGGCAGCACAGATACGCAGTATTTT
TRBV20-1	TRBD1	few	TRBJ2-7	CSAPQTGGVSEQYF	TGCAGTGCTCCACAGACAGGGGGGGTCTCCGAGCAGTACTTC
TRBV6-1	.	many	TRBJ2-1	CASNDRGIYNEQFF	TGTGCCAGCAACGACAGAGGGATCTACAATGAGCAGTTCTTC
TRBV12-3/TRBV12-4	TRBD1	.	TRBJ1-2	CASSPDRVGGNGYTF	TGTGCCAGCAGCCCTGACAGGGTGGGTGGTAATGGCTACACCTTC
TRBV28	.	many	TRBJ2-1	CASSSRLYNEQFF	TGTGCCAGCAGTTCGAGACTTTACAATGAGCAGTTCTTC
TRBV20-1	TRBD2	many	TRBJ2-3	CSAGGFAEAGNTDTQYF	TGCAGTGCTGGGGGTTTTGCCGAAGCGGGGAACACAGATACGCAGTATTTT
TRBV28	TRBD1	.	TRBJ2-1	CASRWDRGLPYNEQFF	TGTGCCAGCAGGTGGGACAGGGGGCTCCCCTACAATGAGCAGTTCTTC
TRBV9	TRBD2	few	TRBJ2-5	CASSATSGIWQETQYF	TGTGCCAGCAGCGCGACTAGCGGGATATGGCAAGAGACCCAGTACTTC
TRBV2	.	few	TRBJ2-4	CASFQGTAKNIQYF	TGTGCCAGTTTTCAGGGGACGGCTAAAAACATTCAGTACTTC
TRBV5-5	TRBD1	many	TRBJ2-5	CASSLRQGARQETQYF	TGTGCCAGCAGCTTGCGACAGGGGGCGAGGCAAGAGACCCAGTACTTC
TRBV27	.	many	TRBJ2-1	CASSFEGNEQFF	TGTGCCAGCAGTTTTGAGGGTAATGAGCAGTTCTTC
TRBV7-2	.	.	TRBJ1-5	CASSKELGNQPQHF	TGTGCCAGCAGCAAAGAACTAGGCAATCAGCCCCAGCATTTT
TRBV5-6	TRBD1	many	TRBJ2-3	CASSLGQGWVRTQYF	TGTGCCAGCAGCTTGGGACAGGGGTGGGTTCGTACGCAGTATTTT
TRBV10-3	TRBD2	many	TRBJ2-3	CAISETALTNSGTADTQYF	TGTGCCATCAGTGAGACCGCACTGACAAATAGCGGGACCGCAGATACGCAGTATTTT
TRBV12-3/TRBV12-4	TRBD1	many	TRBJ2-1	CASSAGTGNYNEQFF	TGTGCCAGCAGCGCCGGGACAGGGAACTACAATGAGCAGTTCTTC
TRBV5-1	.	many	TRBJ2-5	CASRRGQTQETQYF	TGCGCCAGCAGACGCGGACAGACCCAAGAGACCCAGTACTTC
TRBV6-1	.	many	TRBJ2-3	CASRGQGGTDTQYF	TGTGCCAGCAGAGGACAGGGAGGGACAGATACGCAGTATTTT
TRBV7-8	TRBD1	many	TRBJ1-5	CASSLGTGYKVDQPQHF	TGTGCCAGCAGCCTTGGGACAGGGTATAAGGTAGATCAGCCCCAGCATTTT
TRBV6-1	TRBD2	.	TRBJ2-7	CASSQLAGGPYEQYF	TGTGCCAGCAGCCAACTAGCGGGAGGCCCCTACGAGCAGTACTTC
TRBV6-5	.	many	TRBJ1-2	CASSYSNSPGTNYGYTF	TGTGCCAGCAGTTACTCGAATAGTCCAGGGACAAACTATGGCTACACCTTC
TRBV5-5	TRBD2	.	TRBJ2-3	CASSLGTSGGVTDTQYF	TGTGCCAGCAGCTTAGGGACTAGCGGGGGGGTTACAGATACGCAGTATTTT
TRBV15	.	many	TRBJ2-5	CATSGPRETQYF	TGTGCCACCAGCGGCCCCCGGGAGACCCAGTACTTC
TRBV28	.	many	TRBJ1-5	CASRGLRDASNQPQHF	TGTGCCAGCAGAGGACTCCGGGACGCCAGCAATCAGCCCCAGCATTTT
TRBV5-1	.	many	TRBJ1-4	CASSLGDRNNEKLFF	TGCGCCAGCAGCTTGGGAGACAGAAATAATGAAAAACTGTTTTTT
TRBV20-1	.	many	TRBJ1-5	CSASRGQSNQPQHF	TGCAGTGCTAGCCGGGGGCAAAGCAATCAGCCCCAGCATTTT
TRBV20-1	TRBD2	many	TRBJ2-3	CSAIHGRLTSTDTQYF	TGCAGTGCTATCCACGGGAGGCTTACTAGCACAGATACGCAGTATTTT
TRBV2	.	many	TRBJ2-1	CASFTYNEQFF	TGTGCCAGCTTCACCTACAATGAGCAGTTCTTC
TRBV20-1	.	many	TRBJ2-1	CSGRGVTYNEQFF	TGCAGTGGGCGCGGGGTTACCTACAATGAGCAGTTCTTC
TRBV5-1	.	many	TRBJ2-6	CASSSDVRATSGANVLTF	TGCGCCAGCAGCTCGGACGTCAGGGCCACCTCTGGGGCCAACGTCCTGACTTTC
TRBV4-3	.	.	TRBJ2-7	CASSQVFARQLFLTYEQYF	TGCGCCAGCAGCCAAGTATTCGCGCGGCAGCTTTTTTTGACCTACGAGCAGTACTTC
TRBV20-1	.	.	TRBJ1-1	CSAKAVTGNTEAFF	TGCAGTGCTAAAGCCGTGACAGGAAACACTGAAGCTTTCTTT
TRBV20-1	.	.	TRBJ2-7	CSAPPGAGASYEQYF	TGCAGTGCCCCGCCCGGGGCAGGGGCCTCCTACGAGCAGTACTTC
TRBV4-3	.	few	TRBJ1-4	CASSPGGMNEKLFF	TGCGCCAGCAGCCCAGGCGGCATGAATGAAAAACTGTTTTTT
TRBV7-2	.	.	TRBJ2-3	CASSWGEDTQYF	TGTGCCAGCAGCTGGGGGGAGGATACGCAGTATTTT
TRBV4-3	.	many	TRBJ2-5	CASSQKGSSETQYF	TGCGCCAGCAGCCAGAAGGGATCGTCGGAGACCCAGTACTTC
TRBV9	TRBD1	many	TRBJ1-4	CASSVTGDLDEKLFF	TGTGCCAGCAGCGTTACAGGGGATCTGGATGAAAAACTGTTTTTT
TRBV27	.	many	TRBJ2-5	CASGVGQTQYF	TGTGCCAGCGGCGTGGGGCAGACCCAGTACTTC
TRBV28	.	.	TRBJ1-5	CASKTPGGNQPQHF	TGTGCCAGCAAAACCCCGGGGGGCAATCAGCCCCAGCATTTT
TRBV20-1	TRBD1	many	TRBJ1-1	CSARVGTGNTEAFF	TGCAGTGCTAGAGTAGGGACAGGGAACACTGAAGCTTTCTTT
TRBV20-1	.	many	TRBJ2-3	CSAVGVSTDTQYF	TGCAGTGCTGTCGGGGTTAGCACAGATACGCAGTATTTT
TRBV5-1	.	many	TRBJ1-1	CASSGSVQGTEAFF	TGCGCCAGCAGCGGCTCGGTCCAGGGCACTGAAGCTTTCTTT
TRBV12-3/TRBV12-4	TRBD1	few	TRBJ2-7	CASRSRDSFAEQYF	TGTGCCAGCCGCAGCCGGGACAGTTTCGCCGAGCAGTACTTC
TRBV7-2	.	.	TRBJ1-6	CASSLTGAYNSPLHF	TGTGCCAGCAGCTTAACGGGGGCCTATAATTCACCCCTCCACTTT
TRBV10-2	TRBD2	many	TRBJ2-1	CASRLAGLMNEQFF	TGCGCCAGCAGATTAGCGGGACTGATGAATGAGCAGTTCTTC